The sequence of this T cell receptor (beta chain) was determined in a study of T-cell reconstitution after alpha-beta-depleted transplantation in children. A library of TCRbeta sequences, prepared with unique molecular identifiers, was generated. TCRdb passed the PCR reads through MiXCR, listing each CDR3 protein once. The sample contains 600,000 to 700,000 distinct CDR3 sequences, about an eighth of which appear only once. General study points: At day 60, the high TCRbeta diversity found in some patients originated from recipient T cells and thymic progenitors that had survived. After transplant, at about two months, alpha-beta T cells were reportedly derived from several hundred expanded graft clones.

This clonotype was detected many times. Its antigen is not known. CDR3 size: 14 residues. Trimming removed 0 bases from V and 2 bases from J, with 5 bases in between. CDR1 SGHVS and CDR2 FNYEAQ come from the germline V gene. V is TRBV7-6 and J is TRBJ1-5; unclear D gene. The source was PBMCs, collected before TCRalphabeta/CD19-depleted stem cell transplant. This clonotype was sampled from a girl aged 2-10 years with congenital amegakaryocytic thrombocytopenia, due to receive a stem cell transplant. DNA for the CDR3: TGTGCCAGCAGCTTAGCTTTCGGCAATCAGCCCCAGCATTTT. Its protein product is CASSLAFGNQPQHF.